The 32 T cell receptor beta chains presented below share a single source sample, sequenced in a study of blood T cell repertoires in COVID-19. The method was immunoSEQ multiplex PCR; TCRdb's version includes in-frame clones alone and lacks a portion of them. The sample contains around 260,000 clones, 91% of which appear only once. The sample was peripheral blood. Receptors originate from a woman in her twenties or thirties with COVID-19, enrolled during active disease.

The V call is TRBV30, the J call TRBJ1-5, with D possibly being TRBD1 (6 bases). The CDR3 is 14 amino acids. Trimming pared 2 bases from V and 2 bases from J, leaving 10 bases between. Per germline, CDR1 GTSNPN and CDR2 SVGIG (reference sequence). CDR3 DNA sequence: TGTGCCTGGAGTTCGGGGGGCCGCAATCAGCCCCAGCATTTT. Protein: CAWSSGGRNQPQHF.

J is TRBJ1-2 and V is TRBV19, with 9 bases matching TRBD1. CDR3 length: 14 amino acids. With V trimmed by 4 bases and J by 7 bases, 7 bases remained unmatched. CDR1 is LNHDA, CDR2 SQIVND, per germline (reference sequence). CDR3 residues: CASSTTGTGPGYTF. The CDR3 DNA is TGTGCCAGTAGTACCACCGGGACAGGGCCTGGCTACACCTTC.

This chain links TRBV18 with TRBJ1-3; 7 bases match TRBD1. Germline V CDR1 and CDR2: KGHSH, LQKENI. The CDR3 loop spans 16 amino acids. V lost 4 bases to trimming and J lost 0 bases; unmatched junction nucleotides: 6. In DNA form, the CDR3 reads TGTGCCAGCTCACAACCGGGACAGATCTCTGGAAACACCATATATTTT. Translated: CASSQPGQISGNTIYF.

The gene calls are TRBV28 and TRBJ1-1; 12 bases are shared with TRBD1. CDR1 MDHEN and CDR2 SYDVKM come from the germline V gene. V gave up 8 bases and J gave up 4 bases; unmatched junction bases: 14. The CDR3 runs 17 residues. The CDR3 DNA sequence: TGTGCCAGCTCTCAGCTACGGGACAGGGGGCAAAGCACTGAAGCTTTCTTT. Translation gives CASSQLRDRGQSTEAFF.

The chain combines TRBV27 with TRBJ2-1; no firm D call. This CDR3 has 12 amino acids. Germline CDR1 MNHEY, CDR2 SMNVEV (reference sequence). Trimming shortened V by 5 bases and J by 5 bases, and 7 bases separated the two germline ends. The CDR3 coding sequence is TGTGCCAGCAGTATTTCAAACAATGAGCAGTTCTTC. Its protein is CASSISNNEQFF.

This clone was seen once. The chain carries TRBV30 and TRBJ1-4, with TRBD1 identical over 10 bases. From germline, CDR1 is GTSNPN and CDR2 SVGIG (reference sequence). Unmatched junction bases numbered 10, after V lost 4 bases and J lost 11 bases. The CDR3 loop spans 14 amino acids. CDR3 in amino acids: CAWNPDRGPWKLFF. CDR3 nucleotide sequence: TGTGCCTGGAACCCCGACAGGGGGCCGTGGAAACTGTTTTTT.

The chain is built from TRBV6-1 and TRBJ1-2; 11 nucleotides line up with TRBD1. The germline V gene encodes CDR1 MNHNS and CDR2 SASEGT. V lost 3 bases to trimming and J lost 7 bases; unmatched junction nucleotides: 16. CDR3 length equals 18 residues. The CDR3 DNA reads as TGTGCCAGCAGTGATTCGGGGGACAGGGGGTTCTATCGCGGTGGCTACACCTTC. Translation: CASSDSGDRGFYRGGYTF.

The chain couples TRBV15 to TRBJ1-4; TRBD1 matches 7 bases. Losses at the gene ends were 3 bases for V and 5 bases for J; bases not matched to a gene: 6. The germline CDR1 and CDR2 sequences are LNHNV and YYDKDF (reference sequence). This CDR3 is 15 amino acids long. The CDR3 region has the DNA TGTGCCACCAGCAGGCCGGGACAGAAAAATGAAAAACTGTTTTTT. Amino acids: CATSRPGQKNEKLFF. The entire variable domain, with the rest obtained from reference TRBV15 and TRBJ1-4, is as follows: DAMVIQNPRYQVTQFGKPVTLSCSQTLNHNVMYWYQQKSSQAPKLLFHYYDKDFNNEADTPDNFQSRRPNTSFCFLDIRSPGLGDTAMYLCATSRPGQKNEKLFFGSGTQLSVL.

The rearrangement joins TRBV28 to TRBJ1-1, with D tentatively TRBD1 (5 bases). CDR1 and CDR2 (germline): MDHEN, SYDVKM. The CDR3 length is 14 residues. The germline V and J ends were trimmed by 5 bases and 5 bases, with 15 bases remaining between them. The CDR3 region is CASSHRGVGTEAFF. The CDR3, as DNA: TGTGCCAGCAGTCACCGGGGGGTGGGGACTGAAGCTTTCTTT.

The chain links TRBV15 to TRBJ2-5; perhaps TRBD1 as D (6 bases). V gave up 1 base and J gave up 4 bases, with 13 bases separating them. CDR1 LNHNV and CDR2 YYDKDF come from the germline V gene (reference sequence). The length of the CDR3 is 15 residues. The DNA of the CDR3 is TGTGCCACCAGCAGAGTAGGCAGGGGTGGAGAGACCCAGTACTTC. Its protein is CATSRVGRGGETQYF.

The rearrangement joins TRBV28 to TRBJ1-4; D possibly corresponds to TRBD1 (6 bases). The CDR3 loop spans 15 amino acids. Germline values: CDR1 MDHEN, CDR2 SYDVKM. Between the trimmed V and J ends, which lost 3 bases and 2 bases, there was a span of 10 bases. DNA of the CDR3: TGTGCCAGCAGTTTGGGGGGGCCGACTAATGAAAAACTGTTTTTT. It encodes CASSLGGPTNEKLFF.

The chain uses TRBV3-1 (or the pseudogene TRBV3-2) and TRBJ1-1; 8 bases match TRBD1. Germline V gene data show CDR1 as LGHDT and CDR2 as YNNKEL (reference sequence). CDR3 size: 14 residues. V lost 3 bases, J lost 5 bases, and 5 bases stayed unmatched. The CDR3 here is CASSQQGAGTEAFF. The CDR3, as DNA: TGTGCCAGCAGCCAGCAGGGGGCCGGGACTGAAGCTTTCTTT.

The chain combines TRBV15 with TRBJ1-2; 7 bases match TRBD1. V gave up 3 bases and J gave up 3 bases; unmatched junction bases: 4. The length of the CDR3 is 14 residues. Germline V gives CDR1 LNHNV, CDR2 YYDKDF (reference sequence). Here the CDR3 DNA reads TGTGCCACCAGCAGGGTCGACAGGGACTATGGCTACACCTTC. It encodes CATSRVDRDYGYTF.

The rearrangement joins TRBV5-4 to TRBJ1-2; D not certain. The ends were cut back, 0 bases at V and 5 bases at J, with 14 bases in the middle. Germline V gene sequence: CDR1 SGHNT, CDR2 YYREEE (reference sequence). The CDR3 totals 15 residues. In DNA, the CDR3 is TGTGCCAGCAGCTTGGCCACGGGAAAACCTTATGGCTACACCTTC. It is translated as CASSLATGKPYGYTF.

This chain joins TRBV5-4 and TRBJ2-1; 7 bases fit TRBD1. The CDR3 is 16 amino acids. Germline-derived CDR1 and CDR2 are SGHNT and YYREEE (reference sequence). The V gene end was trimmed by 4 bases and the J gene end by 6 bases; junction bases not matched to a gene: 13. The CDR3 DNA reads as TGTGCCAGCAGCGGGGAGATAACGACAGGGTCCAATGAGCAGTTCTTC. Translating it yields CASSGEITTGSNEQFF. The full variable domain, its missing parts supplied by reference TRBV5-4 and TRBJ2-1, is ETGVTQSPTHLIKTRGQQVTLRCSSQSGHNTVSWYQQALGQGPQFIFQYYREEENGRGNFPPRFSGLQFPNYSSELNVNALELDDSALYLCASSGEITTGSNEQFFGPGTRLTVL.

The V call is TRBV11-3, the J call TRBJ2-1; 10 bases fit TRBD1. With V trimmed by 4 bases and J by 9 bases, 9 bases remained unmatched. Germline V gene sequence: CDR1 SGHNT, CDR2 YENEEA. The CDR3 extends over 15 amino acids. For the CDR3, the DNA is TGTGCCAGCAGCTCCCAGACAGGGGGCCTAGGTGAGCAGTTCTTC. Translating gives CASSSQTGGLGEQFF.

The chain employs TRBV9 and TRBJ1-2; 7 bases match TRBD1. The CDR3 runs 13 residues. Germline V lookup: CDR1 SGDLS, CDR2 YYNGEE. V trimming: 2 bases; J trimming: 4 bases; junction bases outside the gene matches: 2. The DNA for the CDR3 is TGTGCCAGCAGCGTCGCAGGGGGCTATGGCTACACCTTC. Its translation: CASSVAGGYGYTF. The complete variable domain, with remaining parts taken from reference TRBV9 and TRBJ1-2, reads DSGVTQTPKHLITATGQRVTLRCSPRSGDLSVYWYQQSLDQGLQFLIQYYNGEERAKGNILERFSAQQFPDLHSELNLSSLELGDSALYFCASSVAGGYGYTFGSGTRLTVV.

The J gene is TRBJ2-1, the V gene TRBV9; TRBD2 is a possible D gene (5 bases). CDR1 and CDR2 from the germline V gene are SGDLS and YYNGEE. Deletions cut 3 bases from V and 3 bases from J, with 13 bases between. The CDR3 runs 15 residues. This CDR3 reads CASSGDNGVYNEQFF. The CDR3 DNA sequence: TGTGCCAGCAGCGGGGATAACGGGGTCTACAATGAGCAGTTCTTC.

This clone was counted a single time. V and J are TRBV24-1 and TRBJ2-5, with D possibly matching TRBD2 (6 bases). V was cut by 7 bases and J by 5 bases, with 16 bases left in between. This CDR3 comprises 14 residues. The germline CDR1 and CDR2 sequences are KGHDR and SFDVKD. In nucleotides, the CDR3 is TGTGCCACCAGATTGGGGGGACTGGTCGAGACCCAGTACTTC. As protein: CATRLGGLVETQYF.

The chain couples TRBV5-6 to TRBJ2-5; 10 bases match TRBD2. Germline trimming cut 4 bases from V and 5 bases from J; bases unmatched to any gene: 8. Germline-derived CDR1 and CDR2 are SGHDT and YYEEEE. CDR3 length: 15 residues. The DNA for the CDR3 is TGTGCCAGCAGCATTATAGCGGGAGGCGGGGAGACCCAGTACTTC. Translating gives CASSIIAGGGETQYF.

The J gene is TRBJ2-7, the V gene TRBV3-1 (or the pseudogene TRBV3-2); 7 positions agree with TRBD1. The CDR3 has 15 amino acids. The V and J ends lost 4 bases and 0 bases, in that order; junction bases with no gene match: 6. CDR1 is LGHDT, CDR2 YNNKEL, per germline (reference sequence). The CDR3 reads CASSRIPGGSYEQYF. DNA of the CDR3: TGTGCCAGCAGCCGCATTCCAGGGGGCTCCTACGAGCAGTACTTC.

V is TRBV7-9 and J is TRBJ2-7; D is ambiguous. This CDR3 is built from 13 residues. Germline assignment: CDR1 SEHNR and CDR2 FQNEAQ (reference sequence). Trimming removed 5 bases from V and 2 bases from J, with 10 bases in between. This chain's CDR3 is CASSMTEAYEQYF. In DNA form, the CDR3 reads TGTGCCAGCAGCATGACCGAGGCCTACGAGCAGTACTTC.

This clone has only a few counts. The V call is TRBV11-1, the J call TRBJ2-7; TRBD2 might be the D (6 bases). Trimming took 2 bases from V and 0 from J, leaving 11 bases between them. Germline CDR1 and CDR2: SGHAT and FQDESV (reference sequence). The CDR3 spans 15 residues. This CDR3 is CASSLSHGSSYEQYF. The CDR3 region has the DNA TGTGCCAGCAGCTTAAGCCACGGGAGCTCCTACGAGCAGTACTTC.

The V call is TRBV3-1 (or the pseudogene TRBV3-2), the J call TRBJ2-2, with 7 bases matching TRBD1. The CDR3 has 15 amino acids. The V gene's germline CDR1 is LGHDT and CDR2 YNNKEL (reference sequence). The J segment lost 5 bases and the V segment lost 4 bases, leaving 7 bases of the junction unmatched. CDR3 sequence (DNA): TGTGCCAGCAGCCGAGACAGGGTGAGGACCGGGGAGCTGTTTTTT. It encodes CASSRDRVRTGELFF.

The chain uses TRBV2 and TRBJ1-5, with TRBD1 as a possible D gene (5 bases). V lost 5 bases and J 3 bases, leaving 11 bases between the germline ends. In germline, CDR1 is SNHLY, CDR2 FYNNEI. CDR3 length: 14 residues. CDR3 sequence (DNA): TGTGCCAGCAGTCCCGACAGATTCAATCAGCCCCAGCATTTT. Its translation: CASSPDRFNQPQHF.

The V call is TRBV9, the J call TRBJ2-3; D gene ambiguous. The CDR3 is made up of 16 amino acids. CDR1 is SGDLS and CDR2 is YYNGEE in the germline V gene. The V end was cut by 4 bases, the J end by 6 bases, with 21 bases between. In DNA, the CDR3 is TGTGCCAGCAGCCCCCCCGACTTCGCGTACGGCGATACGCAGTATTTT. This codes for CASSPPDFAYGDTQYF. Full variable domain (outside the CDR3, taken from reference TRBV9 and TRBJ2-3): DSGVTQTPKHLITATGQRVTLRCSPRSGDLSVYWYQQSLDQGLQFLIQYYNGEERAKGNILERFSAQQFPDLHSELNLSSLELGDSALYFCASSPPDFAYGDTQYFGPGTRLTVL.

The rearrangement links TRBV6-5 to TRBJ1-1, with 8 nucleotides matching TRBD1. The CDR3 sequence is 15 residues long. With V trimmed by 4 bases and J by 0 bases, 4 bases remained unmatched. The germline V gene encodes CDR1 MNHEY and CDR2 SVGAGI. As DNA, the CDR3 is TGTGCCAGCAGTTTCCGGACAGGGTTGAACACTGAAGCTTTCTTT. Its translation is CASSFRTGLNTEAFF.

The CDR3 DNA sequence: TGTGCCAGCAGCTTAGCGCCAGGTTCTCACTACGAGCAGTACTTC. Amino acids: CASSLAPGSHYEQYF. The V and J genes are TRBV7-2 and TRBJ2-7; D is ambiguous. The germline V gene has CDR1 SGHTA and CDR2 FQGNSA. The germline V and J ends were trimmed by 0 bases and 3 bases, with 12 bases remaining between them. The CDR3 covers 15 residues.

The chain carries TRBV5-1 and TRBJ2-2, with TRBD1 matching 7 bases. The V gene end was trimmed by 4 bases and the J gene end by 4 bases; junction bases not matched to a gene: 7. The CDR3 contains 15 residues. Germline CDR1 is SGHRS and CDR2 is YFSETQ. CDR3 nucleotides: TGCGCCAGCAGCATAGACAGGGAAGGCACCGGGGAGCTGTTTTTT. Residues: CASSIDREGTGELFF.

CDR3 coding DNA: TGCGCCAGCAGCCAAGTTGGGACTAGCGGGAGAACTGAGCAGTTCTTC. It codes for CASSQVGTSGRTEQFF. The V call is TRBV4-1, the J call TRBJ2-1, with 14 positions matching TRBD2. Germline values: CDR1 MGHRA, CDR2 YSYEKL. V dropped 1 base and J dropped 9; count of bases not matched to a gene: 5. This CDR3 has 16 residues.

The chain joins TRBV27 to TRBJ2-5; no definite D call. CDR1 and CDR2 from the germline V gene are MNHEY and SMNVEV (reference sequence). This CDR3 is 14 amino acids long. V was trimmed by 3 bases and J by 4 bases, leaving 12 bases between them. CDR3 residues: CASSFLQHLETQYF. Written as DNA, the CDR3 is TGTGCCAGCAGTTTCCTTCAACATCTAGAGACCCAGTACTTC.

The CDR3 region is CSVAEDTEAFF. CDR3 DNA sequence: TGCAGCGTTGCCGAGGACACTGAAGCTTTCTTT. This rearrangement joins TRBV29-1 to TRBJ1-1; D not certain. Germline V CDR1 and CDR2: SQVTM, ANQGSEA. V was shortened by 4 bases and J by 3 bases, with 6 bases between the two germline ends. This CDR3 region has 11 residues.